This T cell receptor beta chain was captured by sequencing in a study of blood T cell repertoires in COVID-19. Grouping used clinical history reported by participants in a survey and questionnaire. The V gene's germline CDR1 is SGHTA and CDR2 FQGNSA. V gave up 1 base and J gave up 8 bases, with 14 bases separating them. This CDR3 has 14 amino acids. The table came from immunoSEQ multiplex PCR; TCRdb's copy has only in-frame clones and leaves some out. The sample shows hundreds of thousands of clones, roughly 90% of them seen only once. Sequences were obtained from PBMCs or T cells enriched from blood (not recorded which). This receptor was taken from a man aged 55 to 70 who had recovered from COVID-19. The chain uses TRBV7-2 and TRBJ1-2, with D maybe TRBD1 (6 bases). In DNA form, the CDR3 reads TGTGCCAGCAGCTTAGTACAGGGTGGTCGCGGCTACACCTTC. Protein: CASSLVQGGRGYTF.